These 21 T cell receptor beta chains came from one sample sequenced in a study of cytomegalovirus exposure and HLA in healthy donors (dated by TCRdb to the late 2010s). Library preparation employed the immunoSEQ multiplex PCR assay. For the multiplex PCR, a mixture combining 60 forward primers for TCR Vbeta segments and 13 reverse primers for TCR Jbeta segments was used. Drawn from immuneACCESS, this table holds only the in-frame rearrangements with V and J called that TCRdb kept. Clones are partly lost; checked studies trace under half to an unresolved V gene and leave the rest unexplained. A total of around 200,000 clones appear in this sample, roughly 88% of them only once. Together, the top ten hold 1% to 1.5% of the sample. The sequenced sample consisted of PBMCs. These receptor sequences come from a girl aged 2 to 10 in good health and CMV-seropositive.

The rearrangement joins TRBV5-1 to TRBJ2-7; 7 bases map to TRBD1. V lost 0 bases to trimming and J lost 6 bases; unmatched junction nucleotides: 3. Germline V CDR1 and CDR2: SGHRS, YFSETQ. CDR3 size: 13 residues. CDR3 residues: CASSLETGSEQYF. The DNA of the CDR3 is TGCGCCAGCAGCTTGGAGACAGGGAGCGAGCAGTACTTC.

This sequence joins TRBV27 and TRBJ1-1; D is perhaps TRBD1 (5 bases). CDR1 and CDR2 from the germline V gene are MNHEY and SMNVEV (reference sequence). V was clipped by 3 bases and J by 0 bases, with 14 bases between them. CDR3 length equals 16 residues. The DNA of the CDR3 is TGTGCCAGCAGTTTCGCGGGGCGCGGGTTGAACACTGAAGCTTTCTTT. Protein: CASSFAGRGLNTEAFF.

This sequence joins TRBV7-9 and TRBJ2-2; tentative D call: TRBD2 (5 bases). V dropped 1 base and J dropped 6 bases, with 18 bases sitting between them. CDR1 and CDR2 from the germline V gene are SEHNR and FQNEAQ (reference sequence). This CDR3 has 17 amino acids. CDR3 in amino acids: CASSLGLSSAGPGELFF. CDR3 sequence (DNA): TGTGCCAGCAGCTTAGGCTTGTCTTCCGCGGGCCCCGGGGAGCTGTTTTTT.

The gene calls are TRBV29-1 and TRBJ2-3; 7 bases agree with TRBD2. Germline values: CDR1 SQVTM, CDR2 ANQGSEA. V was clipped by 4 bases and J by 3 bases; unmatched bases: 4. The CDR3 covers 13 residues. CDR3 bases: TGCAGCGTTGGCGGGAGCGGGACAGATACGCAGTATTTT. Translated, it gives CSVGGSGTDTQYF.

The gene calls are TRBV5-1 and TRBJ2-3; no reliable D call. Looked up from germline, CDR1 is SGHRS and CDR2 is YFSETQ. V was pared by 4 bases and J by 6 bases, with 12 bases between. The CDR3 length is 13 residues. CDR3 coding DNA: TGCGCCAGCAGCCCCGACAACCTGGATACGCAGTATTTT. It is translated as CASSPDNLDTQYF.

The chain has TRBV5-6 and TRBJ2-1; 7 positions agree with TRBD1. CDR3 size: 13 residues. Trimming removed 7 bases from V and 6 bases from J; junction bases left unmatched: 7. The germline gives CDR1 SGHDT, CDR2 YYEEEE. The CDR3 is CASFQTGSNEQFF. As DNA, the CDR3 is TGTGCCAGCTTTCAGACAGGGTCCAATGAGCAGTTCTTC.

This chain connects TRBV7-8 to TRBJ2-1; 7 bases line up with TRBD1. The CDR3 loop spans 16 amino acids. From germline, CDR1 is SGHVS and CDR2 FQNEAQ. Trimming took 4 bases from V and 6 from J; bases not matched to a gene: 12. The CDR3 reads CASSSNRGDPFNEQFF. Here the CDR3 DNA reads TGTGCCAGCAGCTCAAACAGGGGAGACCCTTTCAATGAGCAGTTCTTC. Filled out from reference TRBV7-8 and TRBJ2-1, the complete variable domain reads GAGVSQSPRYKVAKRGQDVALRCDPISGHVSLFWYQQALGQGPEFLTYFQNEAQLDKSGLPSDRFFAERPEGSVSTLKIQRTQQEDSAVYLCASSSNRGDPFNEQFFGPGTRLTVL.

CDR3 coding DNA: TGTGCCTGGGCAACAGGGGGGTTTCAGCCCCAGCATTTT. As protein: CAWATGGFQPQHF. The chain combines TRBV30 with TRBJ1-5; 8 bases are shared with TRBD1. Germline CDR1 reads GTSNPN; CDR2 reads SVGIG (reference sequence). The junction had 6 bases not matched to a gene; V was cut back by 5 bases and J by 6 bases. The CDR3 is 13 residues long.

This chain connects TRBV11-2 to TRBJ1-2; 7 bases agree with TRBD1. Trimming cost V 4 bases and J 1 base; bases outside gene matches: 9. The CDR3 length is 16 residues. CDR1 is SGHAT, CDR2 FQNNGV, per germline. The CDR3 coding sequence is TGTGCCAGCAGCTCCCCGTGGGACAGCCGTAACTATGGCTACACCTTC. Encoded protein: CASSSPWDSRNYGYTF.

The rearrangement joins TRBV5-6 to TRBJ2-2, with TRBD2 as a possible D gene (6 bases). CDR1 is SGHDT and CDR2 is YYEEEE in the germline V gene. V was shortened by 0 bases and J by 3 bases, with 12 bases between the two germline ends. This CDR3 spans 16 amino acids. CDR3: CASSLGRGGYTGELFF. As DNA, the CDR3 is TGTGCCAGCAGCTTGGGGCGGGGCGGATACACCGGGGAGCTGTTTTTT. Full variable domain (missing parts from reference TRBV5-6 and TRBJ2-2): DAGVTQSPTHLIKTRGQQVTLRCSPKSGHDTVSWYQQALGQGPQFIFQYYEEEERQRGNFPDRFSGHQFPNYSSELNVNALLLGDSALYLCASSLGRGGYTGELFFGEGSRLTVL.

This rearrangement joins TRBV4-1 to TRBJ2-2, with TRBD2 matching 8 bases. The V gene's germline CDR1 is MGHRA and CDR2 YSYEKL. V lost 0 bases and J lost 2; bases outside the gene matches: 5. CDR3 size: 17 residues. CDR3 nucleotides: TGCGCCAGCAGCCAAGATAAAACTAGCGGTAACACCGGGGAGCTGTTTTTT. This codes for CASSQDKTSGNTGELFF.

The CDR3: CATSRDSGLLSGNTIYF. Written as DNA, the CDR3 is TGTGCCACCAGCAGAGATTCGGGACTGCTCTCTGGAAACACCATATATTTT. This chain uses TRBV15 with TRBJ1-3; TRBD1 is a possible D gene (5 bases). Germline V gene sequence: CDR1 LNHNV, CDR2 YYDKDF (reference sequence). This CDR3 spans 17 amino acids. Between the trimmed V and J ends, which lost 0 bases and 0 bases, there was a span of 12 bases.

This chain links TRBV7-3 with TRBJ1-1; TRBD1 is a possible D gene (6 bases). Trimming stripped 5 bases from V and 4 bases from J, with 11 bases between. The CDR3 runs to 13 residues. Germline lookup yields CDR1 SGHTA and CDR2 FQGTGA. CDR3 in amino acids: CASSQGQTTEAFF. CDR3 sequence (DNA): TGTGCCAGCAGCCAAGGACAGACCACTGAAGCTTTCTTT.

CDR3 region: CASSFQEPQETQYF. As DNA, the CDR3 is TGTGCCAGCAGTTTTCAGGAACCCCAAGAGACCCAGTACTTC. This rearrangement joins TRBV28 to TRBJ2-5; D remains unclear. The V gene lost 3 bases and the J gene lost 1 base, with 9 bases spanning the gap. CDR1 is MDHEN and CDR2 is SYDVKM in the germline V gene. CDR3 length: 14 amino acids.

This sequence joins TRBV10-3 and TRBJ1-1; no clear D gene. The CDR3 length is 14 residues. Germline V lookup: CDR1 ENHRY, CDR2 SYGVKD. The V and J ends lost 0 bases and 0 bases respectively, with 5 bases between them. This CDR3 is CAISESRLNTEAFF. The CDR3 bases are TGTGCCATCAGTGAGTCCCGTTTGAACACTGAAGCTTTCTTT.

The chain recombines TRBV6-6 with TRBJ2-7; 7 bases are shared with TRBD1. Germline assignment: CDR1 MNHNY and CDR2 SVGAGI (reference sequence). The CDR3 contains 15 residues. The J segment lost 6 bases and the V segment lost 5 bases, leaving 13 bases of the junction unmatched. The CDR3, as DNA: TGTGCCAGCAGTCCTCCGGGACAGATTTTTTCCGAGCAGTACTTC. As protein: CASSPPGQIFSEQYF.

This chain links TRBV5-1 with TRBJ1-2; D not resolved. The V gene's germline CDR1 is SGHRS and CDR2 YFSETQ. This CDR3 has 14 residues. The germline V and J ends were trimmed by 0 bases and 4 bases, with 10 bases remaining between them. CDR3 sequence: CASSLGETFYGYTF. The DNA of the CDR3 is TGCGCCAGCAGCTTGGGGGAGACATTCTATGGCTACACCTTC. The variable domain in full, with the rest retrieved from reference TRBV5-1 and TRBJ1-2, is KAGVTQTPRYLIKTRGQQVTLSCSPISGHRSVSWYQQTPGQGLQFLFEYFSETQRNKGNFPGRFSGRQFSNSRSEMNVSTLELGDSALYLCASSLGETFYGYTFGSGTRLTVV.

This clone was found once. In DNA, the CDR3 is TGTGCCAGCAGTAAGCTGACAGTAGCGGGCGGCACAGATACGCAGTATTTT. Translation: CASSKLTVAGGTDTQYF. The chain has TRBV28 and TRBJ2-3, with TRBD2 matching over 7 bases. This CDR3 region has 17 residues. Looked up from germline, CDR1 is MDHEN and CDR2 is SYDVKM. With V trimmed by 5 bases and J by 1 base, 12 bases remained unmatched.

The J gene is TRBJ2-1, the V gene TRBV7-6; D remains ambiguous. Germline loops: CDR1 SGHVS, CDR2 FNYEAQ. This CDR3 has 14 amino acids. The V gene lost 4 bases and the J gene lost 5 bases, with 12 bases spanning the gap. The CDR3 nucleotides read TGTGCCAGCAGCTCGGCAAGAACAGACAATGAGCAGTTCTTC. This encodes CASSSARTDNEQFF.

The V gene is TRBV6-5, the J gene TRBJ2-1, with TRBD1 matching over 10 bases. Losses at the gene ends were 2 bases for V and 9 bases for J; bases not matched to a gene: 7. Germline lookup yields CDR1 MNHEY and CDR2 SVGAGI. The CDR3 loop spans 15 amino acids. This CDR3 is CASSYGGTGEVEQFF. Here the CDR3 DNA reads TGTGCCAGCAGTTACGGGGGGACAGGGGAGGTTGAGCAGTTCTTC.

The gene calls are TRBV5-1 and TRBJ1-2; D might be TRBD1 (6 bases). The germline CDR1 and CDR2 sequences are SGHRS and YFSETQ. The CDR3 sequence is 12 residues long. V lost 4 bases to trimming and J lost 8 bases, with 12 bases between them. As DNA, the CDR3 is TGCGCCAGCAGCCTAGACAGGTTCGGCTACACCTTC. Translated, it gives CASSLDRFGYTF.